Each of the 13 T cell receptor beta chains below was sequenced from the same sample in a study of blood T cell repertoires in COVID-19. The protocol was immunoSEQ multiplex PCR, while the TCRdb copy is restricted to in-frame clones and leaves out a portion. In the table there are approximately 390,000 clones, around 90% of which are singletons. Sequencing used peripheral blood. These receptors were taken from a young man with active or convalescent COVID-19.

This clone has a single count. CDR3 DNA: TGCGCCAGCAGCAACGGACTAGCGGGAGTATCCGCCGGGGAGCTGTTTTTT. Translation gives CASSNGLAGVSAGELFF. The chain couples TRBV5-1 to TRBJ2-2; 13 nucleotides match TRBD2. Per germline, CDR1 SGHRS and CDR2 YFSETQ. There are 17 residues in the CDR3. V lost 4 bases and J lost 6; bases outside the gene matches: 9.

The chain uses TRBV28 and TRBJ1-3, with TRBD1 matching 8 bases. CDR1 and CDR2 from the germline V gene are MDHEN and SYDVKM. V gave up 11 bases and J gave up 4 bases; unmatched junction bases: 4. This CDR3 is 12 amino acids long. CDR3 region: CAGGTGGNTIYF. CDR3 sequence (DNA): TGTGCCGGAGGGACAGGAGGAAACACCATATATTTT.

This clone was picked up a small number of times. J is TRBJ1-3 and V is TRBV6-5, with D possibly matching TRBD1 (6 bases). V lost 6 bases, J lost 4 bases, and 16 bases lay in between. The CDR3 runs 15 residues. Per the germline V gene, CDR1 is MNHEY and CDR2 is SVGAGI. The CDR3 spells CASRNNRVSGNTIYF. For the CDR3, the DNA is TGTGCCAGCAGAAACAACAGGGTATCCGGAAACACCATATATTTT.

The chain carries TRBV9 and TRBJ2-3; possibly TRBD2 for D (7 bases). The ends were cut back, 0 bases at V and 6 bases at J, with 17 bases in the middle. The CDR3 runs 16 residues. Germline V gene lookup returns CDR1 SGDLS and CDR2 YYNGEE. The chain's CDR3 is CASSVGGGGALDTQYF. Written as DNA, the CDR3 is TGTGCCAGCAGCGTAGGGGGAGGGGGGGCCCTTGATACGCAGTATTTT.

The V and J genes are TRBV7-2 and TRBJ2-5; 8 bases align to TRBD1. CDR3 size: 14 residues. Germline CDR1 and CDR2: SGHTA and FQGNSA. V shed 3 bases and J 5 bases; nucleotides not matched to a gene: 5. The CDR3 spells CASSFTGGRETQYF. The CDR3 bases are TGTGCCAGCAGCTTTACAGGGGGGAGGGAGACCCAGTACTTC.

The chain has TRBV5-1 and TRBJ2-2, with 8 nucleotides matching TRBD2. In germline, CDR1 is SGHRS, CDR2 YFSETQ. The J segment lost 2 bases and the V segment lost 6 bases, leaving 9 bases of the junction unmatched. This CDR3 contains 16 residues. CDR3 sequence: CASTLSLAANTGELFF. The DNA for the CDR3 is TGCGCCAGCACTCTTTCACTAGCGGCAAACACCGGGGAGCTGTTTTTT.

The chain employs TRBV18 and TRBJ2-7; a weak D match, TRBD2 (6 bases). Germline CDR1 reads KGHSH; CDR2 reads LQKENI. This CDR3 has 14 residues. Trimming removed 4 bases from V and 0 bases from J, with 10 bases in between. The CDR3 region has the DNA TGTGCCAGCTCACAACAGACTAGCTCCTACGAGCAGTACTTC. Translation gives CASSQQTSSYEQYF.

This clone came up a few times. This sequence joins TRBV9 and TRBJ1-6, with a possible D match to TRBD1 (5 bases). The V and J ends lost 1 base and 9 bases respectively, with 17 bases between them. Germline CDR1 and CDR2: SGDLS and YYNGEE. CDR3 length: 16 residues. The CDR3, as DNA: TGTGCCAGCAGCGTAACTAACCAGGGCGGTGGTTCACCCCTCCACTTT. Residues: CASSVTNQGGGSPLHF.

The chain recombines TRBV7-2 with TRBJ2-3; tentative D call: TRBD2 (5 bases). Between the trimmed V and J ends, which lost 5 bases and 3 bases, there was a span of 15 bases. Germline lookup yields CDR1 SGHTA and CDR2 FQGNSA. This CDR3 is 15 amino acids long. CDR3 in DNA: TGTGCCAGCAGCCCTAGCTCGTCGTCAACAGATACGCAGTATTTT. Protein: CASSPSSSSTDTQYF.

This clone came up once. The chain links TRBV12-3 or TRBV12-4 to TRBJ1-1; 8 bases map to TRBD1. V shed 1 base, J shed 5 bases, and the junction held 0 bases outside the gene matches. The CDR3 has 13 amino acids. The CDR3 reads CASSLGQGTEAFF. The CDR3 nucleotides are TGTGCCAGCAGTTTAGGACAGGGGACTGAAGCTTTCTTT.

V gene TRBV28 combines with J gene TRBJ1-1; the match to TRBD1 covers 8 bases. J was trimmed by 4 bases and V by 5 bases; bases with no gene match: 9. This CDR3 comprises 15 residues. Germline CDR1 MDHEN, CDR2 SYDVKM. CDR3 region: CASSPPDRAGTEAFF. The CDR3, as DNA: TGTGCCAGCAGTCCGCCGGACAGGGCGGGCACTGAAGCTTTCTTT.

The chain couples TRBV9 to TRBJ2-7; no definite D call. V was shortened by 10 bases and J by 6 bases, with 5 bases between the two germline ends. The CDR3 runs 8 residues. Per the germline V gene, CDR1 is SGDLS and CDR2 is YYNGEE. This chain's CDR3 is CAPLEQYF. CDR3 DNA: TGTGCCCCACTCGAGCAGTACTTC.

Only one count was recorded for this clone. The chain is built from TRBV7-3 and TRBJ2-7, with D tentatively TRBD2 (6 bases). V was shortened by 2 bases and J by 6 bases, with 17 bases between the two germline ends. Per germline, CDR1 SGHTA and CDR2 FQGTGA. This CDR3 comprises 15 residues. CDR3 loop: CASSLGTGVGLEQYF. CDR3 DNA sequence: TGTGCCAGCAGCTTAGGAACGGGGGTCGGTCTCGAGCAGTACTTC.